This TCR beta chain was captured by sequencing in a study of response to subunit inactivated influenza vaccine. General study points: Authors suggested each seasonal influenza vaccination recruits few new T cells.

MiXCR, run by TCRdb on the RT-PCR reads, gives a single entry per CDR3 protein. The sample shows roughly 670,000 distinct CDR3 sequences, less than 15% of them seen only once. This CDR3 has 12 residues. V was clipped by 6 bases and J by 2 bases; unmatched bases: 2. Germline V gene lookup returns CDR1 SQVTM and CDR2 ANQGSEA. As for this clonotype: What it binds is unknown.

The source material was PBMCs from blood, sampled approximately 15 days before vaccination. This clonotype was obtained from a man in his fifties or sixties who received an inactivated influenza vaccine. The V call is TRBV29-1, the J call TRBJ2-5, with 8 bases that match TRBD1. The CDR3: CSVGTGQETQYF. DNA for the CDR3: TGCAGCGTCGGGACAGGTCAAGAGACCCAGTACTTC.